One sample yielded the 7 T cell receptor beta chains listed below, sequenced in a study of T-cell memory formation after mild COVID-19. A single record per CDR3 protein comes from TCRdb applying MiXCR to the 5' RACE reads. The sample contains a few hundred thousand distinct CDR3 sequences, more than 15% of which appear only once. Sequenced sample: PBMCs or a T cell subset sorted from them (not recorded which). Receptors originate from a man between 18 and 35 years old who had mild COVID-19 (a few samples of this study predate the infection). Cell type and time point are not known.

This clonotype was seen a few times. The genes are TRBV9 and TRBJ2-1, with 8 bases identical to TRBD1. The CDR3 sequence is 14 residues long. Germline V lookup: CDR1 SGDLS, CDR2 YYNGEE. The J segment lost 5 bases and the V segment lost 0 bases, leaving 1 base of the junction unmatched. Here the CDR3 reads CASSVVTGDNEQFF. In DNA, the CDR3 is TGTGCCAGCAGCGTAGTGACAGGGGACAATGAGCAGTTCTTC.

This clonotype showed up many times. The genes are TRBV12-3 or TRBV12-4 and TRBJ2-7; D ambiguous. V lost 3 bases, J lost 0 bases, and 6 bases lay in between. The CDR3 consists of 13 residues. CDR3 DNA sequence: TGTGCCAGCAGTTTGTGGGGCTCCTACGAGCAGTACTTC. It encodes CASSLWGSYEQYF.

This clonotype was detected many times. The chain carries TRBV11-2 and TRBJ2-7; 12 bases match TRBD2. With V trimmed by 6 bases and J by 4 bases, 1 base remained unmatched. Germline V gene lookup returns CDR1 SGHAT and CDR2 FQNNGV. This CDR3 region has 13 residues. The CDR3 is CASRGTSGYEQYV. The CDR3 DNA sequence: TGTGCCAGCAGGGGGACTAGCGGGTACGAGCAGTACGTC.

The chain links TRBV21-1 to TRBJ2-7; TRBD1 is the table's D call, not checked against the DNA. TRBV21-1 is labeled a pseudogene. The CDR3 runs to 15 residues. CDR3 nucleotides: TGTGCCAGCAGCAAAGAGGGGGACGGGGCCTACGAGCAGTACGTC. Protein: CASSKEGDGAYEQYV.

The genes are TRBV12-3 or TRBV12-4 and TRBJ1-6; the match to TRBD1 covers 9 bases. CDR3 length: 15 residues. Losses at the gene ends were 5 bases for V and 9 bases for J; bases not matched to a gene: 8. This chain's CDR3 is CASSPRGQGSSPLHF. The CDR3 DNA reads TGTGCCAGCAGTCCCCGAGGACAGGGGAGTTCACCCCTCCACTTT.

The genes are TRBV7-2 and TRBJ2-1; D possibly corresponds to TRBD2 (6 bases). Looked up from germline, CDR1 is SGHTA and CDR2 is FQGNSA. V shed 2 bases and J shed 7 bases, with 12 bases lying between them. The CDR3 has 14 amino acids. This chain's CDR3 is CASSLHRERNEQFF. The CDR3 bases are TGTGCCAGCAGCTTACATCGGGAGAGGAATGAGCAGTTCTTC. Full variable domain (missing parts from reference TRBV7-2 and TRBJ2-1): GAGVSQSPSNKVTEKGKDVELRCDPISGHTALYWYRQSLGQGLEFLIYFQGNSAPDKSGLPSDRFSAERTGGSVSTLTIQRTQQEDSAVYLCASSLHRERNEQFFGPGTRLTVL.

This clonotype was seen more than once but under ten times. This chain joins TRBV5-5 and TRBJ2-1; D is undetermined. Trimming cost V 1 base and J 6 bases, with 11 bases left between them. Germline CDR1 SGHKS, CDR2 YYEKEE (reference sequence). The CDR3 sequence is 14 residues long. The CDR3 DNA reads as TGTGCCAGCAGCTTGATGGGGTTAGGCAATGAGCAGTTCTTC. It yields the protein CASSLMGLGNEQFF.